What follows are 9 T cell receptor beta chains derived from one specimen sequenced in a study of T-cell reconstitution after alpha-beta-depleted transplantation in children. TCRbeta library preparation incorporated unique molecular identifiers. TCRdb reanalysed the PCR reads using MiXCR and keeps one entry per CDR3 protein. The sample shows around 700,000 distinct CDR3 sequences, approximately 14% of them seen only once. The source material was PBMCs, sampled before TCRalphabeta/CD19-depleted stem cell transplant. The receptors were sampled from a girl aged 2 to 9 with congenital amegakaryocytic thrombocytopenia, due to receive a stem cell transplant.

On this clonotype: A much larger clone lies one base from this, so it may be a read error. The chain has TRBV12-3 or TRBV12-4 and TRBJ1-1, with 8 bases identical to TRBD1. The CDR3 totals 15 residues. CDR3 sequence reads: CASSLGTGVYTAAFF. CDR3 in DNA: TGTGCCAGCAGTCTGGGGACAGGAGTTTACACTGCAGCTTTCTTT.

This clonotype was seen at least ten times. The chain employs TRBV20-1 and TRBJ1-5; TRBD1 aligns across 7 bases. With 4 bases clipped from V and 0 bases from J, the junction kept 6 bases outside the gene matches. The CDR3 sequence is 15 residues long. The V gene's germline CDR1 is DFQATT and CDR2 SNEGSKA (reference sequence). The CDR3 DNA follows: TGCAGTGCTATTAAGGGACAGCTTAGCAATCAGCCCCAGCATTTT. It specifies CSAIKGQLSNQPQHF.

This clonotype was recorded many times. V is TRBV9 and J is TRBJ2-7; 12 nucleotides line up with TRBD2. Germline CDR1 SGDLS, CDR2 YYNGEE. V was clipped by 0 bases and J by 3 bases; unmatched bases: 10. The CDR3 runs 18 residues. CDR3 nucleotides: TGTGCCAGCAGCGTAGTTCCTAGCGGGAGGGACCAATACTACGAGCAGTACTTC. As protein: CASSVVPSGRDQYYEQYF.

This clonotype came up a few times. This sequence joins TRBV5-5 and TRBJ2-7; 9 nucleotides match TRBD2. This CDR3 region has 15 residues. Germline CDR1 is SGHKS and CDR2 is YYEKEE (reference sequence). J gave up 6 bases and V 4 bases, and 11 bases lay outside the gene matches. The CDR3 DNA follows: TGTGCCAGCAGCGTCGGGAGACTAGCGGACCTCGAGCAGTACTTC. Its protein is CASSVGRLADLEQYF. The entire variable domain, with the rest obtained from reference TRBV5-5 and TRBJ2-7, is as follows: DAGVTQSPTHLIKTRGQQVTLRCSPISGHKSVSWYQQVLGQGPQFIFQYYEKEERGRGNFPDRFSARQFPNYSSELNVNALLLGDSALYLCASSVGRLADLEQYFGPGTRLTVT.

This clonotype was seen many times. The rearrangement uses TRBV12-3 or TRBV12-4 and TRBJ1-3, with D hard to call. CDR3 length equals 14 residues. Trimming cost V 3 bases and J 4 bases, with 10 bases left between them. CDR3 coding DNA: TGTGCCAGCAGTTTTGTAGGGCAAGGAAACACCATATATTTT. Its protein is CASSFVGQGNTIYF.

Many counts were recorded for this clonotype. The CDR3 reads CASTLTGVPKNIQYF. The CDR3 DNA reads TGTGCCAGCACTCTCACCGGGGTGCCCAAAAACATTCAGTACTTC. This rearrangement joins TRBV28 to TRBJ2-4; possibly TRBD2 for D (5 bases). The V end was cut by 7 bases, the J end by 2 bases, with 15 bases between. Per the germline V gene, CDR1 is MDHEN and CDR2 is SYDVKM. CDR3 length: 15 residues. Full variable domain (outside the CDR3, taken from reference TRBV28 and TRBJ2-4): DVKVTQSSRYLVKRTGEKVFLECVQDMDHENMFWYRQDPGLGLRLIYFSYDVKMKEKGDIPEGYSVSREKKERFSLILESASTNQTSMYLCASTLTGVPKNIQYFGAGTRLSVL.

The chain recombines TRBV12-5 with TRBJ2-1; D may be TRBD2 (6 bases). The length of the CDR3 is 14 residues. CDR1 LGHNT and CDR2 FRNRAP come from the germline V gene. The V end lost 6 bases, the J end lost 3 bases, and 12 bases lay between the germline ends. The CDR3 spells CASGPPDYYNEQFF. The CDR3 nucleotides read TGTGCTAGTGGCCCACCGGACTACTACAATGAGCAGTTCTTC. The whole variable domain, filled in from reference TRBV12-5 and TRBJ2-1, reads DARVTQTPRHKVTEMGQEVTMRCQPILGHNTVFWYRQTMMQGLELLAYFRNRAPLDDSGMPKDRFSAEMPDATLATLKIQPSEPRDSAVYFCASGPPDYYNEQFFGPGTRLTVL.

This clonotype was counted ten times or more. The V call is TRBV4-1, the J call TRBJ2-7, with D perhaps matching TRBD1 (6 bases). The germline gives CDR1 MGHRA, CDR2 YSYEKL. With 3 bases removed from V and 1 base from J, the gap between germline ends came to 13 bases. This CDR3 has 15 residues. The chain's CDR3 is CASSHSSGTSYEQYF. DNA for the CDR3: TGCGCCAGCAGCCACTCGTCCGGGACATCCTACGAGCAGTACTTC.

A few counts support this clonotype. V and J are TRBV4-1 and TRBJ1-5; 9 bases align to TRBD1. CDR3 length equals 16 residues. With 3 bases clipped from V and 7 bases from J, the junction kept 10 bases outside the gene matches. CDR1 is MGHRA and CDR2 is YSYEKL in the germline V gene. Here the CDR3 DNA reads TGCGCCAGCAGCCACAGACAGGGGGTTGGACTACAGCCCCAGCATTTT. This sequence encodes CASSHRQGVGLQPQHF.